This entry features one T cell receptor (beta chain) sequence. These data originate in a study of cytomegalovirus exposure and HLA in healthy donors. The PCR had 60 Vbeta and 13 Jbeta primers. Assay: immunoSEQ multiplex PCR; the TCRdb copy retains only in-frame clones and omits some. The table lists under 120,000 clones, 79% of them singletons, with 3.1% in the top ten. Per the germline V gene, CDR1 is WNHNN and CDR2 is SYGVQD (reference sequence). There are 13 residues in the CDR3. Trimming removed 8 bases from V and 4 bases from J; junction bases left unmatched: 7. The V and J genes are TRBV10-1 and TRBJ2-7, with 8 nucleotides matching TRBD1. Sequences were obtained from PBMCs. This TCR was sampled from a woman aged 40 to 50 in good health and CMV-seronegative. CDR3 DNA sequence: TGCGCCAGCGGGACAGGTGCGGGTTACGAGCAGTACTTC. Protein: CASGTGAGYEQYF.